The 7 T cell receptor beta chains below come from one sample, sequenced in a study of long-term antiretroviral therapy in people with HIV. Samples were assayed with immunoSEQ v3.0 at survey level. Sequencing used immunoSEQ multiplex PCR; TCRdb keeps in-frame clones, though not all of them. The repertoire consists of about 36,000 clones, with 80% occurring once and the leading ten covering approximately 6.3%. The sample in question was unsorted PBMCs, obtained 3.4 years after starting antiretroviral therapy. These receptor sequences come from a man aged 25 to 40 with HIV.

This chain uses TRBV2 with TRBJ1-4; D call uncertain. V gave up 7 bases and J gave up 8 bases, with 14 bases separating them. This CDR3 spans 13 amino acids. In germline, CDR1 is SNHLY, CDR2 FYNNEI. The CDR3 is CASKEAREEKLFF. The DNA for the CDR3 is TGTGCCAGCAAGGAGGCACGGGAGGAAAAACTGTTTTTT.

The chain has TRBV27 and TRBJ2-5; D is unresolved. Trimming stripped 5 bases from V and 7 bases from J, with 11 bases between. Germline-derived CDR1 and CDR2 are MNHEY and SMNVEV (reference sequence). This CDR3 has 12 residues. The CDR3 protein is CASSHTPRTQYF. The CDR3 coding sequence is TGTGCCAGCAGTCACACACCTCGGACCCAGTACTTC.

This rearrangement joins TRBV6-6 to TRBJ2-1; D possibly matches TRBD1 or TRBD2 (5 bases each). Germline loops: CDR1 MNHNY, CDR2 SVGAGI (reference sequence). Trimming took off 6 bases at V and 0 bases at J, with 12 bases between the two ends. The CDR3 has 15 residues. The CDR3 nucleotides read TGTGCCAGCAGCCAGGGTAGCGACTCCTACAATGAGCAGTTCTTC. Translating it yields CASSQGSDSYNEQFF.

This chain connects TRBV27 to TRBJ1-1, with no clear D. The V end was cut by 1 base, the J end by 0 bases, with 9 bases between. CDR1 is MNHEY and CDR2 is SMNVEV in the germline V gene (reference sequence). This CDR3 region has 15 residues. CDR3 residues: CASSLLSQLNTEAFF. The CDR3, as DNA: TGTGCCAGCAGTTTATTGAGCCAGCTGAACACTGAAGCTTTCTTT.

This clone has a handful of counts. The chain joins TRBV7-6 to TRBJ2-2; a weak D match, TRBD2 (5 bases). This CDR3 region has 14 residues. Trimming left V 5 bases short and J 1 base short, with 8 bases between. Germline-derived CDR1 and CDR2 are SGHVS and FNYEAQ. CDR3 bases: TGTGCCAGCAGCCCGGACTGGAACACCGGGGAGCTGTTTTTT. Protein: CASSPDWNTGELFF.

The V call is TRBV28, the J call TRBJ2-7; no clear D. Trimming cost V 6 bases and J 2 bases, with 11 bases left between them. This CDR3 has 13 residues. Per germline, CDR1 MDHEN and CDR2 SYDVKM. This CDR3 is CASSLGNAYEQYF. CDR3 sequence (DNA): TGTGCCAGCAGCTTAGGAAATGCCTACGAGCAGTACTTC.

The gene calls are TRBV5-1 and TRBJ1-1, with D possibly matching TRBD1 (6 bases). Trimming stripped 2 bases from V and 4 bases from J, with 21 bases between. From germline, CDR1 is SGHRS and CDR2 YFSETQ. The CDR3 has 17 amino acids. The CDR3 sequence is CASSLVGRRLGGTEAFF. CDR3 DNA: TGCGCCAGCAGCTTAGTGGGAAGGCGATTAGGGGGCACTGAAGCTTTCTTT.